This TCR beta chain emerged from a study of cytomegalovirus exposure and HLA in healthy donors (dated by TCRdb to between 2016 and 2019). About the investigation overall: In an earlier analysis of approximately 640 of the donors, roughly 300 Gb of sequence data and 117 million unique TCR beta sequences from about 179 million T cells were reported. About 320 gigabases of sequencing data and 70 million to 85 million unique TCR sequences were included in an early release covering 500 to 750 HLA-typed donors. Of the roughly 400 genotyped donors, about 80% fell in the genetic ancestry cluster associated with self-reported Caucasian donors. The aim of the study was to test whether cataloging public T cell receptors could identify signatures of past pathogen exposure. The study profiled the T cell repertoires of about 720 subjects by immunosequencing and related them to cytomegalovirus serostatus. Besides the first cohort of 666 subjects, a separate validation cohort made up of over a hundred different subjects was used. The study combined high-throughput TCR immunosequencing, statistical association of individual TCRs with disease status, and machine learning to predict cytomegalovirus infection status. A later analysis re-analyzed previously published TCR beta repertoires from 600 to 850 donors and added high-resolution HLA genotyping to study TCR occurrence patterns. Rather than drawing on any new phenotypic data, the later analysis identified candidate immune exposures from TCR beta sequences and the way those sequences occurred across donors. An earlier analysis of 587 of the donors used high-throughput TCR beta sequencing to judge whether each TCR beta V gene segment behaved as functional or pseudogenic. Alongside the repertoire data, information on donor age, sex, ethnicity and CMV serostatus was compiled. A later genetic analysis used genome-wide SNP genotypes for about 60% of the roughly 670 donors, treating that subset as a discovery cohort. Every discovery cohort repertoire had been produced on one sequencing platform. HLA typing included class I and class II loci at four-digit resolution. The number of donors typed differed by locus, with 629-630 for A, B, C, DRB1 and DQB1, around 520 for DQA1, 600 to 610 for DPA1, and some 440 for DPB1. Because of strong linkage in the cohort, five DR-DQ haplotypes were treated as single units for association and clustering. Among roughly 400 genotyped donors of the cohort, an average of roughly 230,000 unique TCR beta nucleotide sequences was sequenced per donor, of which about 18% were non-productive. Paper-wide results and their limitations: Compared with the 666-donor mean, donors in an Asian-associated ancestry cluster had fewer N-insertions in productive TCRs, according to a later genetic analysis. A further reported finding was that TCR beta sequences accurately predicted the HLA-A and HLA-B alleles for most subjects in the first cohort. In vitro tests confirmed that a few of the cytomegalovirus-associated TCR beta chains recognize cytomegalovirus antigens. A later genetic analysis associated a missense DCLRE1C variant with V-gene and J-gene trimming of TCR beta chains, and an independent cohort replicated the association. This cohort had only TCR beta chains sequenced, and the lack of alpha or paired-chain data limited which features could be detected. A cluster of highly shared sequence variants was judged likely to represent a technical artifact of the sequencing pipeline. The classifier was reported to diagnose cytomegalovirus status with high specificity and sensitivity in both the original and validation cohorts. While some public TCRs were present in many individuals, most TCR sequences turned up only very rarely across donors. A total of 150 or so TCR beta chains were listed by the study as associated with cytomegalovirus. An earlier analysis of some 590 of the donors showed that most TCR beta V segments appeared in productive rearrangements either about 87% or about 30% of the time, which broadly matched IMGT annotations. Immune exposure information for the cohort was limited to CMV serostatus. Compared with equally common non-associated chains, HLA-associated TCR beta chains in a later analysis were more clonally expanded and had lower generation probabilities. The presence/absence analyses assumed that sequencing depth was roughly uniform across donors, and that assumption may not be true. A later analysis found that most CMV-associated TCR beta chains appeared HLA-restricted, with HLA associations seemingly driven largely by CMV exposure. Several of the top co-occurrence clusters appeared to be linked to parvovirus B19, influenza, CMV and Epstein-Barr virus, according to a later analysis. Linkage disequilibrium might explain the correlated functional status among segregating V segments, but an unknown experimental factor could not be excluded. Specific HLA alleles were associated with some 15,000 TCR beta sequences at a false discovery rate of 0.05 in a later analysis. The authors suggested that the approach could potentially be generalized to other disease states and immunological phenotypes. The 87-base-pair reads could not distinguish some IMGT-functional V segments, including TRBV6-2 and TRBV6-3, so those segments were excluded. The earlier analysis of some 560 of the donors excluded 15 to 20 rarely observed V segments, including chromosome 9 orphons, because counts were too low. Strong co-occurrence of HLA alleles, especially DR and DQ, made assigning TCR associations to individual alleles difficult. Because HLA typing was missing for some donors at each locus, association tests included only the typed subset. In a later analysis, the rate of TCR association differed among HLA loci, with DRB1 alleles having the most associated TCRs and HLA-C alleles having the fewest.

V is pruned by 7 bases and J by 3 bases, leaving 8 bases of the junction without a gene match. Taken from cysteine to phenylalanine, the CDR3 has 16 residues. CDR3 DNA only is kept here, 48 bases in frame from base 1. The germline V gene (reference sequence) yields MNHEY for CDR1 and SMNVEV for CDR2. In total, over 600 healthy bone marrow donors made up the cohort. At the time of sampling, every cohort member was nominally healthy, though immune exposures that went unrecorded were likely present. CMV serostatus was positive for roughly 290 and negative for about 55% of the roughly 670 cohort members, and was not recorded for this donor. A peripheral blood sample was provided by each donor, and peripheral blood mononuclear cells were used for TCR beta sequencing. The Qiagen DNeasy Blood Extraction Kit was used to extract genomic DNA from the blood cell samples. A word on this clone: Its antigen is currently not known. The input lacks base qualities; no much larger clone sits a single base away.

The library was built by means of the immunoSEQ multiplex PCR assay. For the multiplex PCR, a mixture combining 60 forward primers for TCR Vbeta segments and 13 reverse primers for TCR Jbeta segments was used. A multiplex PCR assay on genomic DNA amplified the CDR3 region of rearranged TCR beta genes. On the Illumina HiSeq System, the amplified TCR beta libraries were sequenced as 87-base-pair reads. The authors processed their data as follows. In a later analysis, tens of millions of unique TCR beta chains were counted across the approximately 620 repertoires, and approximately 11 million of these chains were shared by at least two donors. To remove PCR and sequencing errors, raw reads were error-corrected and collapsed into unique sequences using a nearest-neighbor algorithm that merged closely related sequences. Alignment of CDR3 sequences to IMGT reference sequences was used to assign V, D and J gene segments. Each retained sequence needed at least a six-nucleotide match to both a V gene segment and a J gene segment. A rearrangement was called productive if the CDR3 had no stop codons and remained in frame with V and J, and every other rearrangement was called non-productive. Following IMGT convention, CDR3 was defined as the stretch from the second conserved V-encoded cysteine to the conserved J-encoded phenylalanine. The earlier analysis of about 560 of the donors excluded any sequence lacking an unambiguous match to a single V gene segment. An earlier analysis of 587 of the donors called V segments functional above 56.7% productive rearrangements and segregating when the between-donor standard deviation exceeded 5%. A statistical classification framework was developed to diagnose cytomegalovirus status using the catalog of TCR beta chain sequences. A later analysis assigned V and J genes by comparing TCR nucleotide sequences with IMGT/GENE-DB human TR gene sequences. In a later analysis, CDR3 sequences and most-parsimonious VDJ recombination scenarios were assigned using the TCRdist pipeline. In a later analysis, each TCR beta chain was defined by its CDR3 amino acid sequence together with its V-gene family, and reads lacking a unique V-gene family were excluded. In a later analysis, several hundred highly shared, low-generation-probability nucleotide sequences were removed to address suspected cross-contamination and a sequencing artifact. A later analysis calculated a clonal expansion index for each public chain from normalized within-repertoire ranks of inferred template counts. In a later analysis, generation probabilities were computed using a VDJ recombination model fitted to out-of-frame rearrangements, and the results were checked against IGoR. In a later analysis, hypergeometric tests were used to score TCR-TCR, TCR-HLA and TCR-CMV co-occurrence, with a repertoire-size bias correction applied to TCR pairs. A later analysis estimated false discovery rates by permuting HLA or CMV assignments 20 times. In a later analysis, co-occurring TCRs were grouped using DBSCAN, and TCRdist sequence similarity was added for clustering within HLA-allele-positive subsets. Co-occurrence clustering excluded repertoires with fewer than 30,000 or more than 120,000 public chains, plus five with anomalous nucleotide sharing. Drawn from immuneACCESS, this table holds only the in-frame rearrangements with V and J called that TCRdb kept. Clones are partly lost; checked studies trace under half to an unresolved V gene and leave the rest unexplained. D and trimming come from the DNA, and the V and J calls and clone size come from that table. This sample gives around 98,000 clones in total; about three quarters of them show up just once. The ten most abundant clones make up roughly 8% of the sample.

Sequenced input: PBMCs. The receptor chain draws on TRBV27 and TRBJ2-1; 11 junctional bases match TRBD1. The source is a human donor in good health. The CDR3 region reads CASTLLGTGGYNEQFF. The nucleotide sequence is TGTGCCAGCACCCTACTCGGGACAGGGGGCTACAATGAGCAGTTCTTC.